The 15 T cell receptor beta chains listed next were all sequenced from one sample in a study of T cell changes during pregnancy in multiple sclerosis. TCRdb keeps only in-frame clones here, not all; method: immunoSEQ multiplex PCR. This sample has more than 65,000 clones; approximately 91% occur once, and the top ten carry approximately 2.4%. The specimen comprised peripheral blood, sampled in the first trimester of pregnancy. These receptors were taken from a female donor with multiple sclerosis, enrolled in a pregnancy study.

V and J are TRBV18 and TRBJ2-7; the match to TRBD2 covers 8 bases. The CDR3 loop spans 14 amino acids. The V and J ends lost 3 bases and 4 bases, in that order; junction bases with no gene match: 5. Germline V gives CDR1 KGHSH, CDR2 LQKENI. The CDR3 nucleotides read TGTGCCAGCTCACCCCCAGGCGGGAGGTACGAGCAGTACTTC. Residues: CASSPPGGRYEQYF. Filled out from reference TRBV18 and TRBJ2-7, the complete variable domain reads NAGVMQNPRHLVRRRGQEARLRCSPMKGHSHVYWYRQLPEEGLKFMVYLQKENIIDESGMPKERFSAEFPKEGPSILRIQQVVRGDSAAYFCASSPPGGRYEQYFGPGTRLTVT.

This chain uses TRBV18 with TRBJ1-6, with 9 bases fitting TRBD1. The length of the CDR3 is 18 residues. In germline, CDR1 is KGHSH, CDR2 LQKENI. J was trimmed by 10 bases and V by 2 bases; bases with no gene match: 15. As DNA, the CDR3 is TGTGCCAGCTCACCAGATGGACACAGGGGGCTCTCCAGATCACCCCTCCACTTT. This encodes CASSPDGHRGLSRSPLHF.

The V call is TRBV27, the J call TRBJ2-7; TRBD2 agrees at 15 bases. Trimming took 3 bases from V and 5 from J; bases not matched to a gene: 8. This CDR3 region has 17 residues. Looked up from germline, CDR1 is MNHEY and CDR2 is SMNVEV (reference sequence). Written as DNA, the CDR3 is TGTGCCAGCAGTTTCCGGACTAGCGGGAGGGCCATCAACGAGCAGTACTTC. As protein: CASSFRTSGRAINEQYF.

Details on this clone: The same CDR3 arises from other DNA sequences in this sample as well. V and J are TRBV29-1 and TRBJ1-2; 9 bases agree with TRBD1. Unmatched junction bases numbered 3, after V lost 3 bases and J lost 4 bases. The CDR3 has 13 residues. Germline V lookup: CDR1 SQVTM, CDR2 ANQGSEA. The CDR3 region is CSVEVDRGYGYTF. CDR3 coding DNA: TGCAGCGTTGAGGTGGACAGGGGCTATGGCTACACCTTC.

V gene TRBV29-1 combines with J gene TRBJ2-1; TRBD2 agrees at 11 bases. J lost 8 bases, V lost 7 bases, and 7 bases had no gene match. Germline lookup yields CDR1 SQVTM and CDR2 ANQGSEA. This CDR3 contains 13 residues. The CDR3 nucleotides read TGCAGCGGTAGCGGGAGGGCGTGGGATGAGCAGTTCTTC. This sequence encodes CSGSGRAWDEQFF.

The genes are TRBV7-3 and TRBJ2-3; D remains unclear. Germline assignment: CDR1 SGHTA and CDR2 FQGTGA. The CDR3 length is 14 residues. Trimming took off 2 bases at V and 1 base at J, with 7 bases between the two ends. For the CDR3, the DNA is TGTGCCAGCAGCTTAGGCGGTCGCACAGATACGCAGTATTTT. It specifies CASSLGGRTDTQYF.

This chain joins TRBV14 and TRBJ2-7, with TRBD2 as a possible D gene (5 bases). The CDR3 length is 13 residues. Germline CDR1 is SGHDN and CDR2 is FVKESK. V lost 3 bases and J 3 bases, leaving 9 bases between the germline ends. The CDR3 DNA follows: TGTGCCAGCAGCCATCGTGAGGGCTACGAGCAGTACTTC. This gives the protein CASSHREGYEQYF. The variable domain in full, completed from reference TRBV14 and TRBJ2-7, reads EAGVTQFPSHSVIEKGQTVTLRCDPISGHDNLYWYRRVMGKEIKFLLHFVKESKQDESGMPNNRFLAERTGGTYSTLKVQPAELEDSGVYFCASSHREGYEQYFGPGTRLTVT.

The CDR3, as DNA: TGTGCCCCCGCCCCAGCGGGAGTTTCCGAGCAGTACTTC. This codes for CAPAPAGVSEQYF. The genes are TRBV25-1 and TRBJ2-5; 8 positions agree with TRBD2. The J call could be wrong; TRBJ2-7 is a better fit for the DNA end. The CDR3 spans 13 residues. Germline V gene sequence: CDR1 MGHDK, CDR2 SYGVNS.

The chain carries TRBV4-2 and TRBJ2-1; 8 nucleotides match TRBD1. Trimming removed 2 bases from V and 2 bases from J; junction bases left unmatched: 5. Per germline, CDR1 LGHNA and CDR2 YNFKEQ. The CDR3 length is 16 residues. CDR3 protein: CASSQLGQAAYNEQFF. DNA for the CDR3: TGTGCCAGCAGCCAACTGGGACAGGCGGCCTACAATGAGCAGTTCTTC.

The CDR3 sequence: CASSVGQNYNEQFF. CDR3 sequence (DNA): TGTGCCAGCAGCGTCGGACAGAACTACAATGAGCAGTTCTTC. This sequence joins TRBV9 and TRBJ2-1; D perhaps matches TRBD1 (6 bases). V was trimmed by 2 bases and J by 3 bases, leaving 9 bases between them. CDR1 SGDLS and CDR2 YYNGEE come from the germline V gene. The CDR3 loop spans 14 amino acids.

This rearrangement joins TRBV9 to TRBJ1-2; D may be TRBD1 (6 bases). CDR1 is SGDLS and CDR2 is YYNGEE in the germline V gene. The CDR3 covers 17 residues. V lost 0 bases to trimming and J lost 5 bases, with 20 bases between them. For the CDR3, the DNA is TGTGCCAGCAGCGTAGCTACGGATGGGGACACGACGTATGGCTACACCTTC. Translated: CASSVATDGDTTYGYTF.

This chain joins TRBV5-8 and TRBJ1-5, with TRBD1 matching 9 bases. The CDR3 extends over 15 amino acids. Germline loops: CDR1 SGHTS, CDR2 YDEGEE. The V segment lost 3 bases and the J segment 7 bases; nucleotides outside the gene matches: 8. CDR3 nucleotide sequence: TGTGCCAGCAGCTGGCGGGACAGGGATGACCAGCCCCAGCATTTT. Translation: CASSWRDRDDQPQHF.

CDR3: CASNQTGAPPQHF. The CDR3 nucleotides are TGTGCCAGCAATCAAACAGGGGCCCCCCCCCAGCATTTT. This chain uses TRBV6-4 with TRBJ1-5, with TRBD1 matching over 7 bases. In germline, CDR1 is MRHNA, CDR2 SNTAGT. Trimming cost V 7 bases and J 10 bases; bases outside gene matches: 10. This CDR3 has 13 amino acids.

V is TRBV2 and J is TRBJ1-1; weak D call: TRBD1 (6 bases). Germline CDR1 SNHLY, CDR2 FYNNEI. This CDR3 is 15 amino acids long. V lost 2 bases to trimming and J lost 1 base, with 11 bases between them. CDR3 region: CASSETGTPNTEAFF. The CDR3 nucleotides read TGTGCCAGCAGTGAAACGGGGACACCGAACACTGAAGCTTTCTTT. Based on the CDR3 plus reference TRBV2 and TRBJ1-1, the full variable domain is EPEVTQTPSHQVTQMGQEVILRCVPISNHLYFYWYRQILGQKVEFLVSFYNNEISEKSEIFDDQFSVERPDGSNFTLKIRSTKLEDSAMYFCASSETGTPNTEAFFGQGTRLTVV.

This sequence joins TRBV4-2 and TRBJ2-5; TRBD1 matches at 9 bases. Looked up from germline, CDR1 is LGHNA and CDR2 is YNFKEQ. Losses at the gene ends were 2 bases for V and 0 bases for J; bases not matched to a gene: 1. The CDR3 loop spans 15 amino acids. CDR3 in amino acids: CASSQRTGDQETQYF. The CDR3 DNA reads TGTGCCAGCAGCCAACGGACAGGGGACCAAGAGACCCAGTACTTC.